These T cell receptor beta chains were read from a single sample in a study of early T cells in non-severe SARS-CoV-2 infection. TCRdb fed the 5' RACE reads into MiXCR, producing one record per CDR3 protein. The data hold around 66,000 distinct CDR3 sequences, with over 10% observed a single time. Sequenced: whole blood. The receptors were sampled from an adult who was a healthcare worker with PCR-confirmed SARS-CoV-2 infection or an uninfected control (not recorded which). CDR3s include the opening cysteine and the closing phenylalanine or tryptophan. Each record gives: D gene, V gene, J gene, clone size, CDR3 DNA, CDR3 protein. The D gene is left open where the match is weak. Clone size is not always given. Where it is, it says once, few, many or a class for expanded clones.

>TRBD1|TRBV6-2/TRBV6-3|TRBJ2-5|NA
TGTGCCAGCAGCCCCGGACAGGCGATGGGGGAGACCCAGTACTTC
CASSPGQAMGETQYF
>NA|TRBV9|TRBJ2-2|many
TGTGCCAGCAGCCTCTTCACCGGCACCGGGGAGCTGTTTTTT
CASSLFTGTGELFF
>NA|TRBV13|TRBJ2-7|NA
TGTGCCAGCAGCCAGAGGACTACCTCCTACGAGCAGTACTTC
CASSQRTTSYEQYF
>TRBD2|TRBV11-2|TRBJ2-3|NA
TGTGCCAGCAGCTTAGATCGGGCTAGCGGGAGTTTTGGTACGCGGTATTTT
CASSLDRASGSFGTRYF
>NA|TRBV6-5|TRBJ2-7|few
TGTGCCAGCAGCCCGGGGCACGGTAAATCCTACGAGCAGTACTTC
CASSPGHGKSYEQYF
>NA|TRBV3-1|TRBJ2-1|many
TGTGCCAGCAGCCAAGAAGGGGGGCAGGGACCGTTCTTC
CASSQEGGQGPFF
>NA|TRBV5-6|TRBJ2-1|NA
TGTGCCAGCAGCCCGGACCTGAACGGGATGGAGCAGTTCTTC
CASSPDLNGMEQFF
>NA|TRBV7-9|TRBJ1-5|NA
TGTGCCATTCAGAAACAGGGAAACAATCAGCCCCAGCATTTT
CAIQKQGNNQPQHF
>NA|TRBV7-3|TRBJ2-7|many
TGTGCCAGCAGCTTGGGACCGAACTACGAGCAGTACTTC
CASSLGPNYEQYF
>NA|TRBV29-1|TRBJ2-3|NA
TGCAGCCCCCGTACGGGAGATACGCAGTATTTT
CSPRTGDTQYF
>TRBD1|TRBV7-2|TRBJ1-1|NA
TGTGCCAGCAGCTTAAGCGGTACAGGGGTATTGAACACTGAAGCTTTCTTT
CASSLSGTGVLNTEAFF
>NA|TRBV20-1|TRBJ1-1|NA
TGCAGGGCGTGGGGGTCGAACACTGAAGCTTTCTTT
CRAWGSNTEAFF
>TRBD1|TRBV27|TRBJ2-2|NA
TGTGCCAGCAGTCAGGACAGGTTAAGAGGGGAGCTGTTTTTT
CASSQDRLRGELFF
>NA|TRBV2|TRBJ2-1|few
TGTGCCAGCAGTAGACGGGACGAGCAGTTCTTC
CASSRRDEQFF
>NA|TRBV20-1|TRBJ2-1|few
TGCAGTGCTAGGGGGGCGGCGAACTCCTACAATGAGCAGTTCTTC
CSARGAANSYNEQFF
>NA|TRBV29-1|TRBJ2-1|medium-sized
TGCAGCGTTGCCCCCAAGAATGAGCAGTTCTTC
CSVAPKNEQFF
>NA|TRBV3-1|TRBJ2-5|few
TGTGCCAGCAGCCTTGTCCCCACAGGGTCGATGGAGACCCAGTACTTC
CASSLVPTGSMETQYF
>TRBD1|TRBV6-5|TRBJ1-6|many
TGTGCCAGCAGTTGGACAGGGACGAAGTCACCCCTCCACTTT
CASSWTGTKSPLHF
>NA|TRBV5-4|TRBJ1-1|few
TGTGCCAGCAGCTCCTGGGCCTTAAGCGCTGAAGCTTTCTTT
CASSSWALSAEAFF
>TRBD1|TRBV28|TRBJ2-7|NA
TGTGCCAGCAGTGAGCCCAGTCCGGGACAGATCTACGAGCAGTACTTC
CASSEPSPGQIYEQYF
>TRBD1|TRBV7-3|TRBJ2-7|many
TGTGCCAGCAGCTTTGGGACAGGGGGTAACTACGAGCAGTACTTC
CASSFGTGGNYEQYF
>NA|TRBV2|TRBJ2-3|NA
TGTGCCAGCAAGGGACTGTCTAGCACAGATACGCAGTATTTT
CASKGLSSTDTQYF
>TRBD2|TRBV7-2|TRBJ2-1|few
TGTGCCAGCAGCTTAAGCGGGAGGGGGTCCTACAATGAGCAGTTCTTC
CASSLSGRGSYNEQFF
>TRBD2|TRBV12-5|TRBJ2-3|NA
TGTGCTAGTGCCTTTGGGGGGGTCACAGATACGCAGTATTTT
CASAFGGVTDTQYF
>TRBD2|TRBV29-1|TRBJ2-3|few
TGCAGCGTTTGGGGACTAGCGGGAGTAGCGGATACGCAGTATTTT
CSVWGLAGVADTQYF
>TRBD2|TRBV10-3|TRBJ2-7|few
TGTGCCATCAGTGGACTAGCGGGAGTAGAGTACGAGCAGTACTTC
CAISGLAGVEYEQYF
>NA|TRBV4-1|TRBJ2-1|many
TGCGCCAGCAGCCAAGATGCCCCCCATGAGCAGTTCTTC
CASSQDAPHEQFF
>TRBD1|TRBV20-1|TRBJ2-4|many
TGCAGTGCTAGAGATCCGGGACAGGGGAACATTCAGTACTTC
CSARDPGQGNIQYF
>TRBD2|TRBV29-1|TRBJ2-3|many
TGCAGCGTTGAAGGGCGGGAGCGGGGGACAGATACGCAGTATTTT
CSVEGRERGTDTQYF
>NA|TRBV28|TRBJ2-5|many
TGTGCCAGCAGTTTGTCGACAGTCCAAGAGACCCAGTACTTC
CASSLSTVQETQYF
>NA|TRBV12-3/TRBV12-4|TRBJ1-1|many
TGTGCCAGCAGTCGAAGGACTGAAGCTTTCTTT
CASSRRTEAFF
>NA|TRBV3-1|TRBJ1-1|few
TGTGCCAGCAGCCAAGCTCCCTCAGGGAGGGATTTCTTT
CASSQAPSGRDFF
>TRBD2|TRBV28|TRBJ2-2|NA
TGTGCCAGCAGTTTAAAGCGGGGAAGGAACACCGGGGAGCTGTTTTTT
CASSLKRGRNTGELFF
>NA|TRBV5-6|TRBJ1-1|NA
TGTGCCAGCAGCCCCCTCCGGGGGGCCGCGAACACTGAAGCTTTCTTT
CASSPLRGAANTEAFF
>TRBD2|TRBV7-2|TRBJ2-1|NA
TGTGTCAGCAGCTTGGATGGCGGGAGCTACAATGAGCAGTTCTTC
CVSSLDGGSYNEQFF
>TRBD1|TRBV20-1|TRBJ1-2|many
TGCAGTGCTATTCCGGGACAGGGGGCTCACTTAGGCTACACCTTC
CSAIPGQGAHLGYTF
>TRBD2|TRBV5-4|TRBJ2-1|few
TGTGCCAGCAGCGGGGGGGGAAGCGGCTCCTACAATGAGCAGTTCTTC
CASSGGGSGSYNEQFF
>NA|TRBV28|TRBJ1-5|many
TGTGCCAGCTGGGGGAGGGGTCAGCCCCAGCATTTT
CASWGRGQPQHF
>NA|TRBV25-1|TRBJ2-7|NA
TGTGCCAGCAGTGAGACAGTAAGCTCCTACGAGCAGTACTTC
CASSETVSSYEQYF
>NA|TRBV28|TRBJ2-3|few
TGTGCCAGCAGTTCTAGCGTCCCAGATACGCAGTATTTT
CASSSSVPDTQYF
>NA|TRBV6-1|TRBJ1-4|many
TGTGCCAGCAGTGAAGTAAAGGGGACTAATGAAAAACTGTTTTTT
CASSEVKGTNEKLFF